This T cell receptor beta chain derives from a study of cytomegalovirus exposure and HLA in healthy donors. Study in general: Of some 410 genotyped donors, about 81% grouped in the Caucasian-associated ancestry cluster. General observations from the study: Later findings reportedly placed an Asian-associated ancestry cluster below the approximately 670-donor mean for N-insertions. In an earlier analysis, productive rearrangement rates for most beta V segments clustered near 87% or 30%. Immune exposure was documented only through CMV serostatus.

V dropped 1 base and J dropped 4; count of bases not matched to a gene: 3. Germline loops: CDR1 GTSNPN, CDR2 SVGIG (reference sequence). This CDR3 region has 14 residues. Vbeta (60) and Jbeta (13) primers were used in the PCR. Here immunoSEQ multiplex PCR was the method, and the copy in TCRdb shows in-frame clones only, minus some. The data hold around 130,000 clones, with around 8.5% observed a single time. Concerning this clone itself: Antigen unknown.

The receptor was isolated from a middle-aged man in good health and CMV-seronegative. The sample was PBMCs. The V call is TRBV30, the J call TRBJ2-7, with 11 positions matching TRBD1. The CDR3 is CAWSGTGGEYEQYF. The CDR3, as DNA: TGTGCCTGGAGTGGGACAGGGGGCGAATACGAGCAGTACTTC.